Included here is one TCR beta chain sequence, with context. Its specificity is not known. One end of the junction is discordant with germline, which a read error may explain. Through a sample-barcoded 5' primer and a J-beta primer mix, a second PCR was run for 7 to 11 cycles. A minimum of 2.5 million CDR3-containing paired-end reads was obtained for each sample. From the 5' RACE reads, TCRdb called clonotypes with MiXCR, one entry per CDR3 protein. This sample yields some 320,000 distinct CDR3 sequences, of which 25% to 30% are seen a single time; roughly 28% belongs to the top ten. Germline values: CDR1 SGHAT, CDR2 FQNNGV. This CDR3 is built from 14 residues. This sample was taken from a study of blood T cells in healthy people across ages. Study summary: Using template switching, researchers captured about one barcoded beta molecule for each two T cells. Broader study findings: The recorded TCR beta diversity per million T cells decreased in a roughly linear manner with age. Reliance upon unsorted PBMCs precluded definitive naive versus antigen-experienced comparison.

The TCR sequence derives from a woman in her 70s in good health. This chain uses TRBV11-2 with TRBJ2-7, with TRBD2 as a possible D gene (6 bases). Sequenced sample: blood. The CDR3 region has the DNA TGTGCCAGCAGCCGGGACTTGAGCTCCTACCAGCAGTACTTC. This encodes CASSRDLSSYQQYF.